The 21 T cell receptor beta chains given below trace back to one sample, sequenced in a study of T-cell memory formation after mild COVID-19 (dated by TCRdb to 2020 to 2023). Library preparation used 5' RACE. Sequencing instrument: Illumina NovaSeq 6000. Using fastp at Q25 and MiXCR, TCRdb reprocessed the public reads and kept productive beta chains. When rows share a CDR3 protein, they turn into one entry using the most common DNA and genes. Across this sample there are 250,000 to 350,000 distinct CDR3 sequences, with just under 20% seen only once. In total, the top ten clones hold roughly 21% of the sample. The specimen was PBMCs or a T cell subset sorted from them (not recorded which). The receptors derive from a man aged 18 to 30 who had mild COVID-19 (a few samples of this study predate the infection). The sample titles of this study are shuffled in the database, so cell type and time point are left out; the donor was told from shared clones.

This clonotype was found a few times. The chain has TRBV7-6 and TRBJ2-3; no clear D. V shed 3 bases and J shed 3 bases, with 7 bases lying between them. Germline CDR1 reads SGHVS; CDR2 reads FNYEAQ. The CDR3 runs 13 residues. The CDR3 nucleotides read TGTGCCAGCAGCTTGGTGTGGACAGATACGCAGTATTTT. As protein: CASSLVWTDTQYF.

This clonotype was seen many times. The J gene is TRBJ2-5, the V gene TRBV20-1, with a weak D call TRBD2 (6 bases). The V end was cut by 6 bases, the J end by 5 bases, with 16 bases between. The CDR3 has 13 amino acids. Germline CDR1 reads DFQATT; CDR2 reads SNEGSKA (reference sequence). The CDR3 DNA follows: TGCAGTGCCCCGACTAGTTCTTTGGAGACCCAGTACTTC. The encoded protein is CSAPTSSLETQYF.

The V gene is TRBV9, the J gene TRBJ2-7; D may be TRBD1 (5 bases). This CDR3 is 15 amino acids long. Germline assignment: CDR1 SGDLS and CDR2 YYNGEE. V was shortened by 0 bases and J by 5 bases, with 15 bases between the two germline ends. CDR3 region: CASSVAGRVVDEQYF. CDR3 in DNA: TGTGCCAGCAGCGTAGCTGGCAGGGTGGTTGACGAGCAGTACTTC.

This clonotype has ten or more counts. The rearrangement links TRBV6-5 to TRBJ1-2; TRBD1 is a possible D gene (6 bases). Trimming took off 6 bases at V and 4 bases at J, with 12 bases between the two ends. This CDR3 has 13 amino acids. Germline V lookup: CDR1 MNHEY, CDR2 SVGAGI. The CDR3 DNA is TGTGCCAGCAGAGCCGGACAGTTCTATGGCTACACCTTC. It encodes CASRAGQFYGYTF.

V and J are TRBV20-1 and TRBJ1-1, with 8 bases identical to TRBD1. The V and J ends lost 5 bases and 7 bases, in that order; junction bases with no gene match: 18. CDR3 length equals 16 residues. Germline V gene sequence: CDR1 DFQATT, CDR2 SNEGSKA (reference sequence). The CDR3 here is CSARTGGSVRVGEAFF. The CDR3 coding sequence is TGCAGTGCTCGCACAGGGGGTTCTGTAAGGGTAGGTGAAGCTTTCTTT.

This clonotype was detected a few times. DNA of the CDR3: TGCGCCAGCAGCTCGCCGACAGGGGACTCCTACAATGAGCAGTTCTTC. It specifies CASSSPTGDSYNEQFF. This rearrangement joins TRBV5-1 to TRBJ2-1, with 8 bases matching TRBD1. The CDR3 is 16 residues long. The ends lost 3 bases at V and 0 bases at J; junction bases unmatched: 5. Germline CDR1 and CDR2: SGHRS and YFSETQ.

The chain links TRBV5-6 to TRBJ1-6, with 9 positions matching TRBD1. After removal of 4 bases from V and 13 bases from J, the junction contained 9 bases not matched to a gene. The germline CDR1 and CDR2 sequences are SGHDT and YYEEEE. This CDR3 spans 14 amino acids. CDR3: CASSLGQGWTPLHF. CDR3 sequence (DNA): TGTGCCAGCAGCCTGGGACAGGGATGGACGCCCCTCCACTTT.

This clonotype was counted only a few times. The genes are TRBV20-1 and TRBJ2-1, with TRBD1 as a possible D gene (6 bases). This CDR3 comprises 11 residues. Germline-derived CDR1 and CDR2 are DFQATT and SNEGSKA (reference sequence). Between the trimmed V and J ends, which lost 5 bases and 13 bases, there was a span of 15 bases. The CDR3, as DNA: TGCAGTGCTCGAACGGACAGCCAACAGTTCTTC. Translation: CSARTDSQQFF.

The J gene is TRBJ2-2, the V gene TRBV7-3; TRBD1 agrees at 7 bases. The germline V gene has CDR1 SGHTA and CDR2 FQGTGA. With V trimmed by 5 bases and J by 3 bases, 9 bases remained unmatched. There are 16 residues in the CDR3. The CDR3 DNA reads TGTGCCAGCAGCCCAAGGACAGGACCTTACACCGGGGAGCTGTTTTTT. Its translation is CASSPRTGPYTGELFF.

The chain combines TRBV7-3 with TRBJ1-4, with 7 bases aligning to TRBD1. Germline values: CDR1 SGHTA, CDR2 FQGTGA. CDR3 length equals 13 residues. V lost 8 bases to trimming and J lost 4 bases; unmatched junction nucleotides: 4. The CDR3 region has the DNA TGTGCCAGCCAGGGGGGATATAATGAAAAACTGTTTTTT. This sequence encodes CASQGGYNEKLFF.

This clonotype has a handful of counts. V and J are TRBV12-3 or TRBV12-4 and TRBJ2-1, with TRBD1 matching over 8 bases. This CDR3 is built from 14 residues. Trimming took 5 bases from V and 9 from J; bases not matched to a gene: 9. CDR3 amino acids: CASSLGQGGSEQFF. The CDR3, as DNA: TGTGCCAGCAGTCTCGGACAGGGTGGTAGTGAGCAGTTCTTC.

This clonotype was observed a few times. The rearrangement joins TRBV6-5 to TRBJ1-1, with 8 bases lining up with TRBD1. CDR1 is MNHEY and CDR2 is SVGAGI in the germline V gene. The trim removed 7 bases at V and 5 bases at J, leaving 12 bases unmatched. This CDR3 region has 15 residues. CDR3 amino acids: CASTWDRTGRTEAFF. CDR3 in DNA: TGTGCCAGCACGTGGGACAGGACAGGGCGGACTGAAGCTTTCTTT.

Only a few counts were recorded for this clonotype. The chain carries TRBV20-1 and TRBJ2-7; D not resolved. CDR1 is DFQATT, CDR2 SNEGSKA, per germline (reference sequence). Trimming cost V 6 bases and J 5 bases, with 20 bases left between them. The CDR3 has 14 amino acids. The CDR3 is CSAPNPQQANEQYV. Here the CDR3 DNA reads TGCAGTGCACCCAACCCACAGCAAGCAAACGAGCAGTACGTC.

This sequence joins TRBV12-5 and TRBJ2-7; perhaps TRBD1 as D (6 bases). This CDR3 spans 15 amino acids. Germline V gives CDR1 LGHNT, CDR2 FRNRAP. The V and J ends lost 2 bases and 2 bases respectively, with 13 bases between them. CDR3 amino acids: CASGLHRDTTYEQYF. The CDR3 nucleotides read TGTGCTAGTGGTTTGCACCGGGACACCACCTACGAGCAGTACTTC.

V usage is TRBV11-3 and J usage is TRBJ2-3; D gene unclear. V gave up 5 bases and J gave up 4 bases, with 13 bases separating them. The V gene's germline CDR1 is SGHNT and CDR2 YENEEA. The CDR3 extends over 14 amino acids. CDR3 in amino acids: CASSRSTTADTQYF. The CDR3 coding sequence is TGTGCCAGCAGCAGAAGTACCACGGCAGATACGCAGTATTTT.

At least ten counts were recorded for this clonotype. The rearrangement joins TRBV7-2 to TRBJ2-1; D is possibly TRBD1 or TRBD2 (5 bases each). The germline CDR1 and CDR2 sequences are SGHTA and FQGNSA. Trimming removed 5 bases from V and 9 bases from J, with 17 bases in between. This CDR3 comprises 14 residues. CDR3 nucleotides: TGTGCCAGCAGCGCAATAAGTCGGGGACGTGAGCAGTTCTTC. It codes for CASSAISRGREQFF.

The CDR3, as DNA: TGCAGTGCTCTTCAATCGGGCGTCGGGGAGACCCAGTACTTC. This codes for CSALQSGVGETQYF. V usage is TRBV20-1 and J usage is TRBJ2-5; D gene uncertain. The ends were cut back, 5 bases at V and 5 bases at J, with 18 bases in the middle. The CDR3 length is 14 residues. Germline CDR1 and CDR2: DFQATT and SNEGSKA (reference sequence).

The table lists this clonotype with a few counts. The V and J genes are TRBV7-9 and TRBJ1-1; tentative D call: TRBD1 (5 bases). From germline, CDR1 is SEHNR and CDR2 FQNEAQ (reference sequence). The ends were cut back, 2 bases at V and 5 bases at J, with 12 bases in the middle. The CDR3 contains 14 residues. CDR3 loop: CASSLSREATEAFF. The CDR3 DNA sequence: TGTGCCAGCAGCTTATCCAGGGAAGCGACTGAAGCTTTCTTT.

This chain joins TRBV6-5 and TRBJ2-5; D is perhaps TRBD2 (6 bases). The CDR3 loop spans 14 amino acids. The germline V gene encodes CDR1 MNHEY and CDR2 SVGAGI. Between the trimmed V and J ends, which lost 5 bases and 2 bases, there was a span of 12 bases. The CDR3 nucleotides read TGTGCCAGCAGTGAACGACTAGGACAAGAGACCCAGTACTTC. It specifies CASSERLGQETQYF.

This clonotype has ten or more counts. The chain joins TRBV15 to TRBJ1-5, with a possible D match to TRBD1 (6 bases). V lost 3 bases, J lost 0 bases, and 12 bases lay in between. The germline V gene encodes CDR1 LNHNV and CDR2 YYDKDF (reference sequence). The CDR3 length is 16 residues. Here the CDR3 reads CATSSHQGYSNQPQHF. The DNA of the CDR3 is TGTGCCACCAGCAGCCACCAGGGGTATAGCAATCAGCCCCAGCATTTT.

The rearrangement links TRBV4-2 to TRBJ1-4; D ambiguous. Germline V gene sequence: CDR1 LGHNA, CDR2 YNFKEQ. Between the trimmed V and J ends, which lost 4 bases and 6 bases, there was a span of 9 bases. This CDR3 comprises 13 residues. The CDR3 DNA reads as TGTGCCAGCAGCCTTCATGGGGATGAAAAACTGTTTTTT. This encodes CASSLHGDEKLFF.